Following are 31 T cell receptor beta chains from one sample sequenced in a study of early T cells in non-severe SARS-CoV-2 infection. TCRdb reanalysed the 5' RACE reads using MiXCR and keeps one entry per CDR3 protein. The sample yields about 79,000 distinct CDR3 sequences, about 10% seen once. Sequenced: whole blood. These receptors all come from an adult who was a healthcare worker with PCR-confirmed SARS-CoV-2 infection or an uninfected control (not recorded which).

The chain uses TRBV12-3 or TRBV12-4 and TRBJ2-7, with D possibly TRBD2 on 5 matching bases. The CDR3 totals 13 residues. V lost 3 bases, J lost 1 base, and 7 bases lay in between. CDR3 loop: CASSLRVSYEQYF. The CDR3 nucleotides are TGTGCCAGCAGTTTGCGGGTATCCTACGAGCAGTACTTC.

The gene calls are TRBV5-1 and TRBJ2-6; D remains unclear. Germline assignment: CDR1 SGHRS and CDR2 YFSETQ. This CDR3 region has 14 residues. The V end lost 4 bases, the J end lost 0 bases, and 5 bases lay between the germline ends. CDR3 nucleotide sequence: TGCGCCAGCAGCATTGGCTCTGGGGCCAACGTCCTGACTTTC. It codes for CASSIGSGANVLTF.

This chain uses TRBV20-1 with TRBJ2-7, with 10 bases that match TRBD1. V lost 6 bases to trimming and J lost 4 bases; unmatched junction nucleotides: 6. CDR1 and CDR2 (germline): DFQATT, SNEGSKA (reference sequence). The CDR3 covers 13 residues. The CDR3 DNA reads as TGCAGTGCCCAAGACAGGGGGCGATACGAGCAGTACTTC. Translated: CSAQDRGRYEQYF.

This clonotype was seen only a few times. The V gene is TRBV7-9, the J gene TRBJ1-2; tentatively, D is TRBD1 (5 bases). Germline CDR1 SEHNR, CDR2 FQNEAQ (reference sequence). The CDR3 has 16 amino acids. Trimming took off 3 bases at V and 0 bases at J, with 14 bases between the two ends. The CDR3 is CASSFIRQISNYGYTF. The CDR3 coding sequence is TGTGCCAGCAGCTTTATCCGACAGATTTCTAACTATGGCTACACCTTC.

This clonotype was counted at least ten times. CDR3 loop: CSARDPSGGARDTQYF. The CDR3 DNA reads as TGCAGTGCTAGGGATCCTAGCGGGGGGGCAAGAGATACGCAGTATTTT. The rearrangement uses TRBV20-1 and TRBJ2-3, with 12 bases that match TRBD2. With 3 bases clipped from V and 5 bases from J, the junction kept 9 bases outside the gene matches. Germline CDR1 and CDR2: DFQATT and SNEGSKA (reference sequence). This CDR3 has 16 residues.

This clonotype has ten or more counts. The chain joins TRBV29-1 to TRBJ1-1; D call uncertain. Germline V gives CDR1 SQVTM, CDR2 ANQGSEA. The CDR3 covers 10 residues. Between the trimmed V and J ends, which lost 4 bases and 4 bases, there was a span of 4 bases. This CDR3 reads CSVAATEAFF. CDR3 DNA: TGCAGCGTTGCAGCCACTGAAGCTTTCTTT. The full variable domain, its missing parts supplied by reference TRBV29-1 and TRBJ1-1, is SAVISQKPSRDICQRGTSLTIQCQVDSQVTMMFWYRQQPGQSLTLIATANQGSEATYESGFVIDKFPISRPNLTFSTLTVSNMSPEDSSIYLCSVAATEAFFGQGTRLTVV.

This clonotype was observed a single time. The J gene is TRBJ2-7, the V gene TRBV20-1, with a weak D call TRBD2 (5 bases). The germline gives CDR1 DFQATT, CDR2 SNEGSKA (reference sequence). This CDR3 is built from 12 residues. V lost 4 bases to trimming and J lost 3 bases, with 10 bases between them. The CDR3 loop is CSAKLSGYEQYF. The CDR3, as DNA: TGCAGTGCTAAGCTCAGCGGCTACGAGCAGTACTTC.

The chain combines TRBV7-9 with TRBJ1-2; D gene uncertain. The CDR3 extends over 14 amino acids. V lost 4 bases and J 2 bases, leaving 11 bases between the germline ends. Germline V gene data show CDR1 as SEHNR and CDR2 as FQNEAQ (reference sequence). CDR3 bases: TGTGCCAGCAGCTCTTGGACGGTGAACTATGGCTACACCTTC. Its protein product is CASSSWTVNYGYTF.

The table lists this clonotype with many counts. This sequence joins TRBV2 and TRBJ2-1; 14 bases agree with TRBD2. The CDR3 spans 16 residues. CDR1 is SNHLY and CDR2 is FYNNEI in the germline V gene. V lost 5 bases to trimming and J lost 2 bases; unmatched junction nucleotides: 2. CDR3 DNA: TGTGCCAGCAGTTTGACTAGCGGGGGGGCCTACAATGAGCAGTTCTTC. It is translated as CASSLTSGGAYNEQFF.

This clonotype showed up just a few times. The chain carries TRBV7-9 and TRBJ1-2; the D is unclear. Germline lookup yields CDR1 SEHNR and CDR2 FQNEAQ (reference sequence). This CDR3 comprises 13 residues. The V gene lost 6 bases and the J gene lost 1 base, with 9 bases spanning the gap. DNA for the CDR3: TGTGCCAGCAGGTCGACACGTAACTATGGCTACACCTTC. Amino acid sequence: CASRSTRNYGYTF.

This clonotype was observed at least ten times. The chain combines TRBV20-1 with TRBJ2-3; D is unresolved. Looked up from germline, CDR1 is DFQATT and CDR2 is SNEGSKA (reference sequence). The CDR3 extends over 13 amino acids. V gave up 1 base and J gave up 2 bases, with 7 bases separating them. DNA for the CDR3: TGCAGTGCTAGAGTCCCCAACACAGATACGCAGTATTTT. Translated, it gives CSARVPNTDTQYF.

The rearrangement uses TRBV29-1 and TRBJ1-1; 12 nucleotides agree with TRBD1. This CDR3 is built from 13 residues. The ends lost 7 bases at V and 7 bases at J; junction bases unmatched: 7. The germline V gene has CDR1 SQVTM and CDR2 ANQGSEA. DNA of the CDR3: TGCAGCGCTACGGGACAGGGGGCTATTGAAGCTTTCTTT. Encoded protein: CSATGQGAIEAFF.

This clonotype occurred many times. The chain carries TRBV11-2 and TRBJ2-2, with D possibly being TRBD2 (5 bases). The CDR3 runs 15 residues. From germline, CDR1 is SGHAT and CDR2 FQNNGV. Between the trimmed V and J ends, which lost 2 bases and 2 bases, there was a span of 9 bases. CDR3 sequence: CASSLRGLNTGELFF. CDR3 nucleotides: TGTGCCAGCAGCTTACGAGGACTTAACACCGGGGAGCTGTTTTTT. Full variable domain (rest looked up from reference TRBV11-2 and TRBJ2-2): EAGVAQSPRYKIIEKRQSVAFWCNPISGHATLYWYQQILGQGPKLLIQFQNNGVVDDSQLPKDRFSAERLKGVDSTLKIQPAKLEDSAVYLCASSLRGLNTGELFFGEGSRLTVL.

The chain recombines TRBV6-1 with TRBJ2-2, with no clear D. Between the trimmed V and J ends, which lost 6 bases and 7 bases, there was a span of 12 bases. The CDR3 covers 13 residues. From germline, CDR1 is MNHNS and CDR2 SASEGT. The CDR3 DNA sequence: TGTGCCAGCAGCTATGGGTTCGGCGGGGAGCTGTTTTTT. Amino acid sequence: CASSYGFGGELFF.

The rearrangement uses TRBV7-8 and TRBJ1-1; TRBD1 aligns across 8 bases. This CDR3 spans 16 amino acids. Trimming at V came to 0 bases and at J to 5 bases, leaving 8 bases not matched to a gene. The germline gives CDR1 SGHVS, CDR2 FQNEAQ. The CDR3 coding sequence is TGTGCCAGCAGCTTAGCGCCCCAGGGGGCTACAACTGAAGCTTTCTTT. Amino acids: CASSLAPQGATTEAFF.

This clonotype was observed a few times. The chain uses TRBV3-1 and TRBJ2-1; D call uncertain. The CDR3 has 15 residues. Germline CDR1 reads LGHDT; CDR2 reads YNNKEL (reference sequence). V gave up 6 bases and J gave up 0 bases, with 12 bases separating them. The CDR3 sequence is CASRSAPSSYNEQFF. The CDR3 DNA is TGTGCCAGCAGATCAGCCCCTAGCTCCTACAATGAGCAGTTCTTC.

V usage is TRBV11-2 and J usage is TRBJ2-1; D remains unclear. The CDR3 totals 17 residues. V gave up 5 bases and J gave up 0 bases, with 17 bases separating them. In germline, CDR1 is SGHAT, CDR2 FQNNGV. CDR3 sequence: CASSPRRRELSYNEQFF. The CDR3 DNA sequence: TGTGCCAGCAGCCCCCGGCGTAGGGAACTCTCCTACAATGAGCAGTTCTTC. The full variable domain, in which reference TRBV11-2 and TRBJ2-1 provide the parts outside the CDR3, is EAGVAQSPRYKIIEKRQSVAFWCNPISGHATLYWYQQILGQGPKLLIQFQNNGVVDDSQLPKDRFSAERLKGVDSTLKIQPAKLEDSAVYLCASSPRRRELSYNEQFFGPGTRLTVL.

This clonotype showed up just a few times. The gene calls are TRBV20-1 and TRBJ1-2; 9 bases line up with TRBD1. Germline V gene sequence: CDR1 DFQATT, CDR2 SNEGSKA (reference sequence). CDR3 length: 13 residues. V shed 7 bases, J shed 2 bases, and the junction held 5 bases outside the gene matches. The CDR3 loop is CSVRDRVNYGYTF. The DNA for the CDR3 is TGCAGTGTCCGGGACAGGGTAAACTATGGCTACACCTTC.

This clonotype was seen repeatedly, ten times or more. The V gene is TRBV6-5, the J gene TRBJ2-7; D ambiguous. The germline V gene has CDR1 MNHEY and CDR2 SVGAGI. The CDR3 is made up of 11 amino acids. V lost 8 bases and J lost 3, with 8 bases in between. CDR3 DNA: TGTGCCAGCCCGGGTTACTACGAGCAGTACTTC. It specifies CASPGYYEQYF.

This clonotype came up many times. V usage is TRBV6-6 and J usage is TRBJ1-5; D might be TRBD1 (5 bases). Between the trimmed V and J ends, which lost 7 bases and 5 bases, there was a span of 9 bases. From germline, CDR1 is MNHNY and CDR2 SVGAGI (reference sequence). The CDR3 has 12 amino acids. CDR3 coding DNA: TGTGCCAGCATGTTGGGGGATCAGCCCCAGCATTTT. Protein: CASMLGDQPQHF.

This rearrangement joins TRBV19 to TRBJ1-5; no reliable D call. V was cut by 2 bases and J by 1 base, with 15 bases left in between. Germline CDR1 LNHDA, CDR2 SQIVND (reference sequence). The CDR3 length is 17 residues. The CDR3: CASSITFKSLSNQPQHF. The DNA of the CDR3 is TGTGCCAGTAGTATAACTTTTAAGTCTCTCAGCAATCAGCCCCAGCATTTT. The full variable domain, completed using reference TRBV19 and TRBJ1-5, is DGGITQSPKYLFRKEGQNVTLSCEQNLNHDAMYWYRQDPGQGLRLIYYSQIVNDFQKGDIAEGYSVSREKKESFPLTVTSAQKNPTAFYLCASSITFKSLSNQPQHFGDGTRLSIL.

Notes on this clonotype: Since a much larger clone is just one base distant, this may be a read error. This chain links TRBV5-8 with TRBJ1-5; D perhaps matches TRBD1 (6 bases). Germline V CDR1 and CDR2: SGHTS, YDEGEE. The CDR3 length is 13 residues. Trimming left V 4 bases short and J 5 bases short, with 10 bases between. The CDR3 is CASSVWGHQPQHF. The CDR3 DNA reads as TGTGCCAGCAGCGTGTGGGGGCATCAGCCCCAGCATTTT.

CDR3 amino acids: CASTPGGASYEQYF. The DNA for the CDR3 is TGTGCCAGCACTCCTGGAGGGGCGAGCTACGAGCAGTACTTC. The chain couples TRBV7-9 to TRBJ2-7; TRBD2 might be the D (6 bases). The germline CDR1 and CDR2 sequences are SEHNR and FQNEAQ (reference sequence). V gave up 7 bases and J gave up 3 bases, with 16 bases separating them. The CDR3 is 14 amino acids.

This clonotype was detected many times. The chain couples TRBV12-3 or TRBV12-4 to TRBJ1-2; tentative D call: TRBD1 (5 bases). The length of the CDR3 is 14 residues. V lost 7 bases and J lost 3, with 15 bases in between. Here the CDR3 reads CASTSQGPDYGYTF. In DNA form, the CDR3 reads TGTGCCAGCACCTCGCAGGGACCAGACTATGGCTACACCTTC.

V is TRBV20-1 and J is TRBJ1-2; possible D gene TRBD1, 6 bases. CDR3 size: 11 residues. Germline V gene lookup returns CDR1 DFQATT and CDR2 SNEGSKA (reference sequence). Between the trimmed V and J ends, which lost 5 bases and 8 bases, there was a span of 12 bases. The CDR3 DNA is TGCAGTGCTGACACAGGGACCGGCTACACCTTC. Its translation: CSADTGTGYTF.

The chain recombines TRBV4-2 with TRBJ2-6; tentatively, D is TRBD1 (6 bases). The CDR3 consists of 19 residues. Trimming stripped 3 bases from V and 0 bases from J, with 18 bases between. Germline lookup yields CDR1 LGHNA and CDR2 YNFKEQ. CDR3 sequence (DNA): TGTGCCAGCAGCCAGAGGGGGACCGTTCTTAGCTCTGGGGCCAACGTCCTGACTTTC. It codes for CASSQRGTVLSSGANVLTF.

V usage is TRBV27 and J usage is TRBJ2-3, with 9 bases aligning to TRBD2. CDR1 and CDR2 (germline): MNHEY, SMNVEV (reference sequence). The CDR3 sequence is 17 residues long. J gave up 6 bases and V 5 bases, and 15 bases lay outside the gene matches. The CDR3 region is CASSPHSGGGSSDTQYF. The CDR3 region has the DNA TGTGCCAGCAGTCCTCATAGCGGGGGCGGTTCCAGCGATACGCAGTATTTT.

The rearrangement uses TRBV20-1 and TRBJ1-5; D is ambiguous. Germline V gene lookup returns CDR1 DFQATT and CDR2 SNEGSKA (reference sequence). V was cut by 0 bases and J by 3 bases, with 6 bases left in between. This CDR3 spans 13 amino acids. The CDR3 nucleotides are TGCAGTGCTAGAGACCACCCCAATCAGCCCCAGCATTTT. As protein: CSARDHPNQPQHF.

Only a few counts were recorded for this clonotype. The rearrangement uses TRBV6-2 or TRBV6-3 and TRBJ2-7, with D perhaps TRBD1 (5 bases). The CDR3 spans 15 residues. Germline loops: CDR1 MNHEY, CDR2 SVGEGT. Between the trimmed V and J ends, which lost 5 bases and 0 bases, there was a span of 14 bases. This CDR3 is CASSLGHNPSYEQYF. In DNA form, the CDR3 reads TGTGCCAGCAGTCTCGGACACAATCCCTCCTACGAGCAGTACTTC.

This clonotype occurred many times. The rearrangement joins TRBV10-3 to TRBJ2-3, with 8 bases that match TRBD2. Trimming removed 3 bases from V and 4 bases from J; junction bases left unmatched: 3. Germline V gene sequence: CDR1 ENHRY, CDR2 SYGVKD. This CDR3 spans 14 amino acids. The CDR3 region has the DNA TGTGCCATCAGTGATCCGGGGGGGCCAGATACGCAGTATTTT. This translates into CAISDPGGPDTQYF.

This rearrangement joins TRBV6-5 to TRBJ2-3; 9 nucleotides match TRBD2. Germline trimming cut 7 bases from V and 5 bases from J; bases unmatched to any gene: 10. Germline assignment: CDR1 MNHEY and CDR2 SVGAGI. CDR3 length: 15 amino acids. This CDR3 reads CASTMGLANVDTQYF. The CDR3 DNA sequence: TGTGCCAGCACCATGGGACTAGCAAACGTAGATACGCAGTATTTT.